A selection of T cell receptor beta chains follows, all from one sample in a study of cytomegalovirus exposure and HLA in healthy donors. Sequencing used immunoSEQ multiplex PCR; TCRdb keeps in-frame clones, though not all of them. The sample lists about 170,000 clones; roughly nine tenths were seen once. Sequenced material: PBMCs. These receptors came from a man between 18 and 29 years old in good health and CMV-seropositive. Each CDR3 is given with its conserved first and last residue. D genes are given only for firm matches. For some rows the clone size is stated as once, few or many, or as a class when expanded; others skip it.

>NA|NA|TRBJ2-3|TRBV7-2
TGTGCCAGCAGCCGTATGGGACTCCCTGGGGATACGCAGTATTTT
CASSRMGLPGDTQYF
>NA|NA|TRBJ1-2|TRBV6-4
TGTGCCAGCAGTACAGGGTCGGGCTATGGCTACACCTTC
CASSTGSGYGYTF
>NA|NA|TRBJ1-2|TRBV4-2
TGTGCCAGCAGCCAAGATCCGGTTCGGGGCTACACCTTC
CASSQDPVRGYTF
>NA|few|TRBJ1-2|TRBV6-1
TGTGCCAGCAGTGAAGCTGCCAGAGGGGGCTACACCTTC
CASSEAARGGYTF
>TRBD1|NA|TRBJ2-6|TRBV27
TGTGCCAGCAGTACATCAGGGGGCCCTGGGGCCAACGTCCTGACTTTC
CASSTSGGPGANVLTF
>NA|NA|TRBJ2-2|TRBV7-6
TGTGCCAGCAGCTTGGGCCTGAACACCGGGGAGCTGTTTTTT
CASSLGLNTGELFF
>TRBD1|NA|TRBJ1-1|TRBV19
TGTGCCAGTGCACAGGGGGCTGGGTCTGAAGCTTTCTTT
CASAQGAGSEAFF
>NA|NA|TRBJ1-5|TRBV7-9
TGTGCCAGCAGCCCCGCGGGGTATCAGCCCCAGCATTTT
CASSPAGYQPQHF
>NA|NA|TRBJ2-3|TRBV7-3
TGTGCCAGCTCGCGGGGACGGCAGGGAGATACGCAGTATTTT
CASSRGRQGDTQYF
>TRBD2|once|TRBJ2-1|TRBV27
TGTGCCAGCAGTTTAGCGGGAGTCTACAATGAGCAGTTCTTC
CASSLAGVYNEQFF
>TRBD2|NA|TRBJ2-3|TRBV27
TGTGCCAGCAGTTTGCAACTAGCGGGAAGCACAGATACGCAGTATTTT
CASSLQLAGSTDTQYF
>TRBD2|NA|TRBJ2-7|TRBV29-1
TGCAGCGTTGCCATGAGGAGAGCGGGGGCTCCCTACGAGCAGTACTTC
CSVAMRRAGAPYEQYF
>TRBD2|NA|TRBJ2-3|TRBV27
TGTGCCAGCAGCCTCTCCAAGGCTAGCGGGAGTCGAAGGAGGGATACGCAGTATTTT
CASSLSKASGSRRRDTQYF
>NA|NA|TRBJ2-5|TRBV7-9
TGTGCCAGCAGCTTATCCGGGATCGGTAGTTTCGGATACCAAGAGACCCAGTACTTC
CASSLSGIGSFGYQETQYF
>NA|NA|TRBJ2-1|TRBV5-1
TGCGCCAGCAGCTCCCCCAGTTCCTCCTACAATGAGCAGTTCTTC
CASSSPSSSYNEQFF
>TRBD2|NA|TRBJ2-1|TRBV29-1
TGCAGCGTTGGGGGGGACGCGGGAGCGAACAATGAGCAGTTCTTC
CSVGGDAGANNEQFF
>TRBD1|NA|TRBJ1-1|TRBV5-6
TGTGCCAGCAACCTTGGACAGGGGAACACTGAAGCTTTCTTT
CASNLGQGNTEAFF
>NA|NA|TRBJ1-2|TRBV29-1
TGCAGCGTTGAAGTGTGGGACACGGGGTATGGCTACACCTTC
CSVEVWDTGYGYTF
>TRBD1|NA|TRBJ1-6|TRBV25-1
TGTGCCAGCAGTTCCCAGGGGGTGAATTCACCCCTCCACTTT
CASSSQGVNSPLHF
>TRBD2|NA|TRBJ2-3|TRBV5-1
TGCGCCAGCAGCTTGATTCAGCGGGGGGCGGGGTCAGATACGCAGTATTTT
CASSLIQRGAGSDTQYF
>TRBD1|NA|TRBJ2-7|TRBV7-9
TGTGCCAGCACCGGGACAGGGCGCACCTACGAGCAGTACTTC
CASTGTGRTYEQYF
>NA|few|TRBJ1-1|TRBV9
TGTGCCAGCAGCGAGTGGGGGGGGAACACTGAAGCTTTCTTT
CASSEWGGNTEAFF
>TRBD1|NA|TRBJ2-7|TRBV6-1
TGTGCCAGCAGTGAAGGGGCAGGGGGCACGTACGAGCAGTACTTC
CASSEGAGGTYEQYF
>NA|NA|TRBJ2-6|TRBV2
TGTGCCAGCAGCCTCCGAGGGCAGCTACCCTACTCTGGGGCCAACGTCCTGACTTTC
CASSLRGQLPYSGANVLTF
>NA|NA|TRBJ1-2|TRBV25-1
TGTGCCAGCAGTGAATGGGAGGGGGGGGGTGGCTACACCTTC
CASSEWEGGGGYTF
>TRBD1|NA|TRBJ2-7|TRBV7-2
TGTGCCAGCAGCCTGGGGACAGGGCTTCCGTACGAGCAGTACTTC
CASSLGTGLPYEQYF
>TRBD2|NA|TRBJ2-1|TRBV7-9
TGTGCCAGCAGCTTAGGGACTAGGGCGGGAGGGGATTTAAACAATGAGCAGTTCTTC
CASSLGTRAGGDLNNEQFF
>TRBD2|NA|TRBJ2-1|TRBV27
TGTGCCAGCAGTTTGGGGGGGAGCCCAGACAATGAGCAGTTCTTC
CASSLGGSPDNEQFF
>TRBD1|NA|TRBJ1-5|TRBV7-9
TGTGCCAGCAGCCTGGGACAGGGAGGATTCCGTCAGCCCCAGCATTTT
CASSLGQGGFRQPQHF
>TRBD1|NA|TRBJ1-1|TRBV2
TGTGCCAGCAGCCGGACAGGGCTAGCGAACACTGAAGCTTTCTTT
CASSRTGLANTEAFF
>TRBD2|once|TRBJ2-7|TRBV7-9
TGTGCCAGCAGCTCGCATTTAGCGGGAGCCGCCTACGAGCAGTACTTC
CASSSHLAGAAYEQYF
>TRBD1|NA|TRBJ1-5|TRBV6-6
TGTGCCAGCCGAGGACAGGGGGTAGATCAGCCCCAGCATTTT
CASRGQGVDQPQHF
>NA|NA|TRBJ1-4|TRBV5-1
TGCGCCAGCAGCTGGTATCTAGGGAGTGGTGAAAAACTGTTTTTT
CASSWYLGSGEKLFF